Presented here are 14 T cell receptor beta chains from one specimen sequenced in a study of cytomegalovirus exposure and HLA in healthy donors. Use of 60 Vbeta and 13 Jbeta primers characterized the PCR. TCRdb keeps only in-frame clones here, not all; method: immunoSEQ multiplex PCR. The data show fewer than 250,000 clones, with about 83% seen just once and over 1% held by the top ten. The sample comprised PBMCs. The receptor set was obtained from a human donor in good health.

This chain links TRBV4-3 with TRBJ2-3; 7 nucleotides align to TRBD2. V shed 8 bases and J 2 bases; nucleotides not matched to a gene: 13. The CDR3 contains 16 residues. Germline-derived CDR1 and CDR2 are LGHNA and YSLEER. CDR3 sequence reads: CASGRRGSGPTDTQYF. CDR3 nucleotides: TGCGCCAGCGGACGAAGGGGTAGCGGGCCCACAGATACGCAGTATTTT.

The chain couples TRBV27 to TRBJ2-2; D is perhaps TRBD2 (5 bases). CDR1 and CDR2 (germline): MNHEY, SMNVEV (reference sequence). This CDR3 spans 14 amino acids. V was pared by 6 bases and J by 6 bases, with 14 bases between. The CDR3, as DNA: TGTGCCAGCAGAGGGAGAGGGTCCTCCGGGGAGCTGTTTTTT. Translation: CASRGRGSSGELFF.

The gene calls are TRBV6-5 and TRBJ1-4; the match to TRBD1 covers 8 bases. Per germline, CDR1 MNHEY and CDR2 SVGAGI. V lost 5 bases to trimming and J lost 6 bases; unmatched junction nucleotides: 8. The CDR3 runs 15 residues. The CDR3 protein is CASSRGQAVDEKLFF. As DNA, the CDR3 is TGTGCCAGCAGTCGGGGACAGGCCGTCGATGAAAAACTGTTTTTT.

The chain joins TRBV5-4 to TRBJ2-7, with a possible D match to TRBD2 (5 bases). The length of the CDR3 is 13 residues. Germline CDR1 and CDR2: SGHNT and YYREEE (reference sequence). Trimming removed 5 bases at V and 6 bases at J, with 15 bases between. The CDR3 spells CASSTLARSEQYF. Written as DNA, the CDR3 is TGTGCCAGCAGTACGTTAGCGAGGTCCGAGCAGTACTTC.

The chain links TRBV6-5 to TRBJ1-4; 10 bases map to TRBD1. Germline lookup yields CDR1 MNHEY and CDR2 SVGAGI. This CDR3 comprises 15 residues. Unmatched junction bases numbered 9, after V lost 6 bases and J lost 8 bases. This CDR3 reads CASRGGTGVGEKLFF. For the CDR3, the DNA is TGTGCCAGCAGGGGCGGGACAGGGGTGGGAGAAAAACTGTTTTTT.

This chain connects TRBV5-1 to TRBJ2-3; 13 bases fit TRBD2. J was trimmed by 0 bases and V by 3 bases; bases with no gene match: 1. This CDR3 spans 16 amino acids. Germline V gives CDR1 SGHRS, CDR2 YFSETQ. Written as DNA, the CDR3 is TGCGCCAGCAGCTGGACTAGCGGGAGTAGCACAGATACGCAGTATTTT. This encodes CASSWTSGSSTDTQYF. Complete variable domain (other parts from reference TRBV5-1 and TRBJ2-3): KAGVTQTPRYLIKTRGQQVTLSCSPISGHRSVSWYQQTPGQGLQFLFEYFSETQRNKGNFPGRFSGRQFSNSRSEMNVSTLELGDSALYLCASSWTSGSSTDTQYFGPGTRLTVL.

The rearrangement joins TRBV19 to TRBJ1-5, with 8 positions matching TRBD1. Germline assignment: CDR1 LNHDA and CDR2 SQIVND (reference sequence). The CDR3 totals 16 residues. V lost 6 bases, J lost 1 base, and 8 bases stayed unmatched. CDR3 sequence reads: CASRVVGQGSNQPQHF. CDR3 nucleotide sequence: TGTGCCAGTAGGGTTGTTGGACAGGGAAGCAATCAGCCCCAGCATTTT.

The chain employs TRBV11-3 and TRBJ1-3, with 8 bases fitting TRBD1. The CDR3 runs to 16 residues. Germline lookup yields CDR1 SGHNT and CDR2 YENEEA. V dropped 5 bases and J dropped 0; count of bases not matched to a gene: 6. The CDR3 protein is CASSAGQGSSGNTIYF. The CDR3 DNA reads as TGTGCCAGCAGCGCCGGACAGGGAAGCTCTGGAAACACCATATATTTT.

The rearrangement joins TRBV2 to TRBJ2-2; D call uncertain. The CDR3 has 13 residues. The V end was cut by 4 bases, the J end by 6 bases, with 9 bases between. Germline V gene sequence: CDR1 SNHLY, CDR2 FYNNEI. The chain's CDR3 is CASSGEVSGELFF. CDR3 nucleotides: TGTGCCAGCAGTGGTGAGGTGTCCGGGGAGCTGTTTTTT.

This clone has a handful of counts. J is TRBJ2-1 and V is TRBV18; D is possibly TRBD1 (6 bases). Looked up from germline, CDR1 is KGHSH and CDR2 is LQKENI. V was pared by 3 bases and J by 13 bases, with 13 bases between. The CDR3 runs to 12 residues. The CDR3 spells CASSPTEQGQFF. CDR3 nucleotide sequence: TGTGCCAGCTCACCTACGGAACAGGGACAGTTCTTC.

The chain carries TRBV7-9 and TRBJ2-3; 8 positions agree with TRBD2. Germline V lookup: CDR1 SEHNR, CDR2 FQNEAQ (reference sequence). The J segment lost 9 bases and the V segment lost 5 bases, leaving 7 bases of the junction unmatched. The length of the CDR3 is 13 residues. CDR3 residues: CASSRPGGGTQYF. The CDR3 DNA reads TGTGCCAGCAGCCGACCCGGGGGGGGCACGCAGTATTTT.

The CDR3 DNA reads as TGTGCCAGCAGTTTGATGCCTAGCCCGAACCATGAGCAGTTCTTC. Translating gives CASSLMPSPNHEQFF. This chain uses TRBV27 with TRBJ2-1, with D perhaps TRBD2 (5 bases). Trimming shortened V by 3 bases and J by 8 bases, and 17 bases separated the two germline ends. CDR1 is MNHEY, CDR2 SMNVEV, per germline (reference sequence). The CDR3 covers 15 residues.

The gene calls are TRBV9 and TRBJ2-1; no firm D call. This CDR3 has 15 amino acids. Trimming removed 4 bases at V and 5 bases at J, with 16 bases between. Germline CDR1 reads SGDLS; CDR2 reads YYNGEE. CDR3 region: CASSPGSNYHNEQFF. CDR3 coding DNA: TGTGCCAGCAGCCCGGGTAGTAACTACCACAATGAGCAGTTCTTC.

J is TRBJ1-3 and V is TRBV10-3, with TRBD1 matching 9 bases. This CDR3 spans 19 amino acids. V was pared by 3 bases and J by 3 bases, with 15 bases of the junction left unmatched. Per the germline V gene, CDR1 is ENHRY and CDR2 is SYGVKD. CDR3 DNA sequence: TGTGCCATCAGTGACGGGGGACAGGGTTTTCGGGTTAATGGAAACACCATATATTTT. This codes for CAISDGGQGFRVNGNTIYF.